Listed here is a single TCR beta chain. Which antigen it targets is not known. No much larger clone exists at a distance of one base, and base qualities are not known. This record comes from a study of response to subunit inactivated influenza vaccine (dated by TCRdb to between 2017 and 2018). Background for the entire study: To follow how T cells responded to a trivalent subunit inactivated influenza vaccine, the researchers relied on deep quantitative profiling of the T cell receptor repertoire.

The full study reports these points: The authors suggested that each seasonal influenza vaccination may recruit only a limited number of new T cells.

The library relied on RT-PCR. The instrument was an Illumina HiSeq 2500. Using fastp at Q25 and MiXCR, TCRdb reprocessed the public reads and kept productive beta chains. Each CDR3 protein gets just one entry, which takes the most common genes and DNA from the rows behind it. Within this sample are 450,000 to 550,000 distinct CDR3 sequences, with approximately 24% of them counted one time only. The ten largest clonotypes hold 1.9% of the sample. The starting material was CD4+ T cells sorted from PBMCs, obtained roughly 5 days after vaccination. This sequence was found in a man in his forties or fifties who received an inactivated influenza vaccine. Donor details come from another sample of the same person, matched by shared clones.

For the CDR3, the sequence is CASSPTGQNYGYTF. The DNA is as follows: TGTGCCAGCTCCCCCACGGGACAGAACTATGGCTACACCTTC. The V and J segments used are TRBV18 and TRBJ1-2, with TRBD1 matching 7 junction bases. The CDR3 sequence holds 14 residues, the cysteine and phenylalanine included. Just CDR3 DNA is preserved here, 42 bases in frame from base 1. V trim: 6 bases; J trim: 2 bases; unmatched bases: 6. Looking up the germline V gene yields CDR1 KGHSH and CDR2 LQKENI.